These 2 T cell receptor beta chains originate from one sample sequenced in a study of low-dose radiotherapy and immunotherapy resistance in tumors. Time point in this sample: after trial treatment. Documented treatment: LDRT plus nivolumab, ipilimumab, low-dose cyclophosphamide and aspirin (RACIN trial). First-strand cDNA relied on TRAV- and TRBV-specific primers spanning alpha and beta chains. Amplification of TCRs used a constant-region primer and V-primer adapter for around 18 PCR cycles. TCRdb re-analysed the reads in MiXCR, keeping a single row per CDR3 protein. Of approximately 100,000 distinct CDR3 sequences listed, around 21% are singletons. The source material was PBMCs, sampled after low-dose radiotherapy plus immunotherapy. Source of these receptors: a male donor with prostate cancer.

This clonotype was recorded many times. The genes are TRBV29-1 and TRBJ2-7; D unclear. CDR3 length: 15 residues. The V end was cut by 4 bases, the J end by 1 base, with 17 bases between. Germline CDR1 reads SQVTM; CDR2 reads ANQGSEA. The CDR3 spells CSVVSADGMSYEQYF. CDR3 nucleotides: TGCAGCGTTGTGTCCGCTGACGGAATGTCCTACGAGCAGTACTTC.

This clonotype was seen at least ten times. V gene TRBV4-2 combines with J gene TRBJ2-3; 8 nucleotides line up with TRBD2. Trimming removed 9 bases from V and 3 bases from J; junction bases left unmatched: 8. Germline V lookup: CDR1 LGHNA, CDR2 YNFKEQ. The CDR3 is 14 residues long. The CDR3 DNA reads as TGTGCCAGTACCGGTGCGGGGGGTACAGATACGCAGTATTTT. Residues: CASTGAGGTDTQYF.